This T cell receptor beta chain is drawn from a study of regulatory and conventional T cells in RAG deficiency. Generated by immunoSEQ multiplex PCR, the TCRdb table keeps only in-frame clones and is missing some. This sample has 30,000 to 35,000 clones, with about 90% found just once. Comment on this clone: Its antigen remains unknown.

Study-level results: RAG-deficient patients showed markedly lower Shannon entropy and higher Simpson indices than control T-cell subsets. Shorter CDR3s in all patient subsets; >85% Treg-Tconv overlap in Omenn. Sorted Omenn CD25-high CD127-low cells may not be bona fide Tregs. Compared with controls, unique Treg TCR beta sequences dropped about 100-fold in Omenn syndrome and CID/AS.

This sample also belongs to another study, concerning regulatory T cells. Per that study: The PCR used 52 TRBV and 13 TRBJ primers.

The sample consisted of CD8+ T cells sorted from blood. The sequence was collected from a human donor in good health.

The CDR3 nucleotides read TGTGCCAGCAGTTCAACGACAGGGAGCAATCAGCCCCAGCATTTT. As protein: CASSSTTGSNQPQHF. V usage is TRBV6-6 and J usage is TRBJ1-5; TRBD1 matches at 7 bases. In germline, CDR1 is MNHNY, CDR2 SVGAGI (reference sequence). V was pared by 4 bases and J by 1 base, with 4 bases of the junction left unmatched. The CDR3 is 15 residues long.